These 24 T cell receptor beta chains share one sample of origin, sequenced in a study of shared T cell receptors in the human thymus. Profiling relied on immunoSEQ multiplex PCR, and the TCRdb table lists in-frame clones only, not all of them. The sample consists of hundreds of thousands of clones, around 95% of them appearing once. The sequencing input was thymocytes. Receptor source: a human donor.

This chain uses TRBV28 with TRBJ2-7; 10 nucleotides line up with TRBD1. From germline, CDR1 is MDHEN and CDR2 SYDVKM. The V segment lost 3 bases and the J segment 5 bases; nucleotides outside the gene matches: 4. The CDR3 contains 14 residues. The CDR3 DNA reads as TGTGCCAGCAGTTTGGGGACAGGGGTCAACGAGCAGTACTTC. Amino acids: CASSLGTGVNEQYF. Together with reference TRBV28 and TRBJ2-7, the CDR3 gives the full variable domain: DVKVTQSSRYLVKRTGEKVFLECVQDMDHENMFWYRQDPGLGLRLIYFSYDVKMKEKGDIPEGYSVSREKKERFSLILESASTNQTSMYLCASSLGTGVNEQYFGPGTRLTVT.

V and J are TRBV5-4 and TRBJ2-7, with 11 bases fitting TRBD2. The germline gives CDR1 SGHNT, CDR2 YYREEE (reference sequence). The CDR3 contains 16 residues. V trimming: 4 bases; J trimming: 4 bases; junction bases outside the gene matches: 10. The CDR3 DNA follows: TGTGCCAGCAGCCAACTAGCGGGAGCCGCGGGTTACGAGCAGTACTTC. It is translated as CASSQLAGAAGYEQYF.

The V gene is TRBV2, the J gene TRBJ1-3, with 7 positions matching TRBD1. Germline V gene sequence: CDR1 SNHLY, CDR2 FYNNEI. After removal of 5 bases from V and 4 bases from J, the junction contained 5 bases not matched to a gene. CDR3 length: 14 amino acids. The CDR3 loop is CASSRLTGGNTIYF. CDR3 nucleotides: TGTGCCAGCAGTCGCTTGACAGGGGGAAACACCATATATTTT.

The chain combines TRBV5-1 with TRBJ2-7, with D maybe TRBD1 (6 bases). The germline V gene has CDR1 SGHRS and CDR2 YFSETQ. CDR3 length: 17 residues. V lost 3 bases and J lost 3, with 22 bases in between. This CDR3 reads CASSSKETTGSFYEQYF. The CDR3 DNA reads TGCGCCAGCAGCTCGAAAGAAACGACAGGAAGCTTCTACGAGCAGTACTTC.

The gene calls are TRBV28 and TRBJ2-3; 11 bases align to TRBD1. The CDR3 is 17 residues long. CDR1 MDHEN and CDR2 SYDVKM come from the germline V gene. J gave up 4 bases and V 3 bases, and 9 bases lay outside the gene matches. CDR3 sequence reads: CASSFGFADRGPDTQYF. In DNA, the CDR3 is TGTGCCAGCAGTTTCGGATTCGCGGACAGGGGGCCAGATACGCAGTATTTT. Based on the CDR3 plus reference TRBV28 and TRBJ2-3, the full variable domain is DVKVTQSSRYLVKRTGEKVFLECVQDMDHENMFWYRQDPGLGLRLIYFSYDVKMKEKGDIPEGYSVSREKKERFSLILESASTNQTSMYLCASSFGFADRGPDTQYFGPGTRLTVL.

The chain has TRBV27 and TRBJ2-5; D perhaps matches TRBD2 (6 bases). V was trimmed by 5 bases and J by 6 bases, leaving 22 bases between them. Germline V gene lookup returns CDR1 MNHEY and CDR2 SMNVEV (reference sequence). The CDR3 consists of 16 residues. Here the CDR3 reads CASSPLREAHTKTQYF. CDR3 DNA: TGTGCCAGCAGTCCCTTGAGGGAGGCCCACACTAAGACCCAGTACTTC.

This rearrangement joins TRBV9 to TRBJ1-2; tentatively, D is TRBD1 (6 bases). Looked up from germline, CDR1 is SGDLS and CDR2 is YYNGEE. The CDR3 length is 21 residues. V gave up 0 bases and J gave up 0 bases, with 27 bases separating them. This CDR3 reads CASSVEGHGWQGVAANYGYTF. The DNA for the CDR3 is TGTGCCAGCAGCGTAGAGGGACATGGCTGGCAAGGCGTCGCAGCTAACTATGGCTACACCTTC. The full variable domain, its missing parts supplied by reference TRBV9 and TRBJ1-2, is DSGVTQTPKHLITATGQRVTLRCSPRSGDLSVYWYQQSLDQGLQFLIQYYNGEERAKGNILERFSAQQFPDLHSELNLSSLELGDSALYFCASSVEGHGWQGVAANYGYTFGSGTRLTVV.

The CDR3 is CASSQTGWLTSGRDSDTQYF. The CDR3 nucleotides read TGTGCCAGCAGCCAAACGGGGTGGTTGACTAGCGGGAGGGACTCAGATACGCAGTATTTT. This sequence joins TRBV4-2 and TRBJ2-3, with 14 bases aligning to TRBD2. Germline loops: CDR1 LGHNA, CDR2 YNFKEQ. There are 20 residues in the CDR3. With V trimmed by 2 bases and J by 4 bases, 14 bases remained unmatched.

The V call is TRBV19, the J call TRBJ2-3; 10 bases line up with TRBD1. V lost 3 bases and J lost 4; bases outside the gene matches: 1. CDR1 and CDR2 from the germline V gene are LNHDA and SQIVND (reference sequence). This CDR3 is 14 amino acids long. CDR3 DNA sequence: TGTGCCAGTAGTATGGGACAGGGGCCAGATACGCAGTATTTT. Residues: CASSMGQGPDTQYF.

This clone has just one count. V and J are TRBV9 and TRBJ2-3; a possible D gene is TRBD2 (6 bases). The CDR3 runs to 16 residues. In germline, CDR1 is SGDLS, CDR2 YYNGEE. V shed 5 bases and J shed 0 bases, with 16 bases lying between them. The CDR3 DNA sequence: TGTGCCAGCAGACGTCTGGCGGGGCTGAGCACAGATACGCAGTATTTT. Encoded protein: CASRRLAGLSTDTQYF.

This sequence joins TRBV7-9 and TRBJ2-1; the D call may be TRBD1 or TRBD2 (5 bases each). V lost 5 bases and J 5 bases, leaving 19 bases between the germline ends. This CDR3 has 16 residues. Per the germline V gene, CDR1 is SEHNR and CDR2 is FQNEAQ (reference sequence). The CDR3 coding sequence is TGTGCCAGCAGCCGGCCGGGACCCCCAGACCACAATGAGCAGTTCTTC. Translation: CASSRPGPPDHNEQFF.

CDR3 DNA sequence: TGTGCCACCAGCAGAGATCGGATGGTGGGACGGAGAGACTCTGGAAACACCATATATTTT. Protein product: CATSRDRMVGRRDSGNTIYF. The V gene is TRBV15, the J gene TRBJ1-3; weak D call: TRBD1 (5 bases). Per the germline V gene, CDR1 is LNHNV and CDR2 is YYDKDF (reference sequence). V dropped 0 bases and J dropped 0 bases, with 21 bases sitting between them. The CDR3 has 20 amino acids.

The rearrangement links TRBV5-8 to TRBJ2-2, with D perhaps TRBD2 (6 bases). Germline V lookup: CDR1 SGHTS, CDR2 YDEGEE. There are 14 residues in the CDR3. The V and J ends lost 0 bases and 4 bases respectively, with 7 bases between them. CDR3 coding DNA: TGTGCCAGCAGCTTGGGGCGGGGCACCGGGGAGCTGTTTTTT. It is translated as CASSLGRGTGELFF.

This chain uses TRBV4-2 with TRBJ2-3, with 7 bases fitting TRBD2. Germline V gene lookup returns CDR1 LGHNA and CDR2 YNFKEQ. V gave up 0 bases and J gave up 1 base; unmatched junction bases: 13. The CDR3 spans 19 residues. Written as DNA, the CDR3 is TGTGCCAGCAGCCAAGACGCTCCCGGGGCGGGAGCGGGCACAGATACGCAGTATTTT. As protein: CASSQDAPGAGAGTDTQYF.

The chain links TRBV6-5 to TRBJ2-7; no clear D gene. V was trimmed by 4 bases and J by 0 bases, leaving 13 bases between them. Germline-derived CDR1 and CDR2 are MNHEY and SVGAGI. CDR3 length: 15 amino acids. CDR3 DNA: TGTGCCAGCAGTTTCCGAGACTCCCACTCCTACGAGCAGTACTTC. It yields the protein CASSFRDSHSYEQYF.

The gene calls are TRBV4-1 and TRBJ1-2, with 8 nucleotides matching TRBD1. CDR3 length equals 15 residues. Germline V gives CDR1 MGHRA, CDR2 YSYEKL. V lost 0 bases, J lost 8 bases, and 8 bases stayed unmatched. The CDR3 spells CASSQETDRGEGYTF. The CDR3 DNA sequence: TGCGCCAGCAGCCAAGAGACCGACAGGGGAGAGGGCTACACCTTC.

The V call is TRBV28, the J call TRBJ1-5; D is possibly TRBD1 (6 bases). The CDR3 spans 19 residues. Trimming shortened V by 5 bases and J by 0 bases, and 23 bases separated the two germline ends. CDR1 is MDHEN, CDR2 SYDVKM, per germline. Here the CDR3 reads CASSPKGGWGAYSNQPQHF. CDR3 nucleotide sequence: TGTGCCAGCAGTCCCAAGGGAGGGTGGGGGGCTTATAGCAATCAGCCCCAGCATTTT.

The V and J genes are TRBV6-5 and TRBJ1-4; 9 positions match TRBD1. This CDR3 has 16 amino acids. The J segment lost 7 bases and the V segment lost 2 bases, leaving 8 bases of the junction unmatched. The germline V gene has CDR1 MNHEY and CDR2 SVGAGI. The CDR3 protein is CASSYTLGTGREKLFF. The CDR3 DNA sequence: TGTGCCAGCAGTTACACTCTGGGGACAGGGCGTGAAAAACTGTTTTTT.

This sequence joins TRBV6-6 and TRBJ2-4; no clear D gene. Germline CDR1 and CDR2: MNHNY and SVGAGI (reference sequence). Trimming took off 4 bases at V and 1 base at J, with 8 bases between the two ends. The CDR3 length is 14 residues. The CDR3 is CASSSREAKNIQYF. CDR3 DNA sequence: TGTGCCAGCAGTTCCCGAGAGGCCAAAAACATTCAGTACTTC.

The J gene is TRBJ1-5, the V gene TRBV28, with 8 bases that match TRBD1. The V segment lost 5 bases and the J segment 0 bases; nucleotides outside the gene matches: 3. CDR3 size: 15 residues. Germline V lookup: CDR1 MDHEN, CDR2 SYDVKM. CDR3 in amino acids: CASSPGGTSNQPQHF. CDR3 DNA: TGTGCCAGCAGTCCAGGGGGCACTAGCAATCAGCCCCAGCATTTT.

This clone was detected only once. The chain couples TRBV7-3 to TRBJ2-7; possible D gene TRBD2, 5 bases. V was clipped by 5 bases and J by 4 bases, with 18 bases between them. Germline lookup yields CDR1 SGHTA and CDR2 FQGTGA. The CDR3 spans 15 residues. Here the CDR3 DNA reads TGTGCCAGCAGCCCTACCGGGGAGACCATTTACGAGCAGTACTTC. Its translation: CASSPTGETIYEQYF.

This chain connects TRBV27 to TRBJ1-1; D perhaps matches TRBD1 (5 bases). The germline gives CDR1 MNHEY, CDR2 SMNVEV (reference sequence). Trimming pared 6 bases from V and 0 bases from J, leaving 8 bases between. The length of the CDR3 is 13 residues. The CDR3 spells CASRKGLNTEAFF. The CDR3 bases are TGTGCCAGCAGGAAGGGGTTGAACACTGAAGCTTTCTTT.

This chain links TRBV6-5 with TRBJ2-1, with 8 positions matching TRBD1. Per the germline V gene, CDR1 is MNHEY and CDR2 is SVGAGI. This CDR3 is built from 16 residues. Trimming took 0 bases from V and 8 from J; bases not matched to a gene: 9. The CDR3 coding sequence is TGTGCCAGCAGTTACTCGGGGGCAGGGGGCAGGTATGAGCAGTTCTTC. It codes for CASSYSGAGGRYEQFF.

This chain uses TRBV7-9 with TRBJ1-2; D is perhaps TRBD1 (6 bases). The CDR3 runs to 18 residues. Germline CDR1 is SEHNR and CDR2 is FQNEAQ (reference sequence). V lost 1 base and J 8 bases, leaving 26 bases between the germline ends. The CDR3: CASSLEVPPGERSYGYTF. The CDR3 DNA follows: TGTGCCAGCAGCTTAGAGGTGCCGCCAGGGGAAAGATCGTACGGCTACACCTTC.